This T cell receptor (beta chain) was obtained from a study of shared clonotypes between healthy human individuals. This table comes from immunoSEQ multiplex PCR, and its TCRdb copy is limited to in-frame clones, with some not included. The sample carries hundreds of thousands of clones, approximately 95% recorded once. Naive CD8 cells lacked CD45RO and underwent positive selection for CCR7, leaving out terminally differentiated effector memory CD45RA+ cells. This receptor was identified in a woman under 40 in good health. Sample: naive CD8+ T cells sorted from blood.

As DNA, the CDR3 is TGTGCCAGCAGCTTAATTCCGAGCCCGAACACTGAAGCTTTCTTT. It yields the protein CASSLIPSPNTEAFF. This chain joins TRBV11-2 and TRBJ1-1; no reliable D call. Between the trimmed V and J ends, which lost 2 bases and 1 base, there was a span of 11 bases. Germline CDR1 and CDR2: SGHAT and FQNNGV. The CDR3 has 15 residues.